The 8 T cell receptor beta chains listed next were all sequenced from one sample in a study of CD8+CD57+ T cells in acquired aplastic anemia. It was genomic DNA that served as the template for profiling TCR beta VDJ and CDR3. TCRdb redid the calling of the reads with MiXCR, one entry per CDR3 protein. Here the sample spans around 430,000 distinct CDR3 sequences, roughly 34% being singletons. The sequenced patients had an expansion of CD8+CD57+ cells seen by flow cytometry. The material sequenced was sorted CD4+, CD8+, or CD8+CD57+ T cells (not recorded which) from PBMCs. The receptors originated from a human donor with aplastic anemia.

This clonotype was detected a few times. The V gene is TRBV4-2, the J gene TRBJ2-7, with 9 bases lining up with TRBD1. V shed 4 bases and J 3 bases; nucleotides not matched to a gene: 10. The CDR3 has 16 amino acids. Germline V gene lookup returns CDR1 LGHNA and CDR2 YNFKEQ. The CDR3 DNA sequence: TGTGCCAGCAGCCCACACCGGACAGGGGAAAACTACGAGCAGTACTTC. Its translation is CASSPHRTGENYEQYF.

Remarks on this clonotype: This clone may be a read error of a much larger clone one base away. This rearrangement joins TRBV15 to TRBJ2-1; possibly TRBD1 or TRBD2 for D (5 bases each). The V and J ends lost 5 bases and 4 bases respectively, with 18 bases between them. CDR1 is LNHNV and CDR2 is YYDKDF in the germline V gene (reference sequence). The CDR3 length is 16 residues. The CDR3 nucleotides are TGTGCCACCAGCGTATCGCCGGGACGACTATACAATGAGCAGTTCTTC. This sequence encodes CATSVSPGRLYNEQFF.

This clonotype was counted many times. The chain has TRBV10-3 and TRBJ2-2, with a tentative D call TRBD1 (6 bases). Germline CDR1 and CDR2: ENHRY and SYGVKD. The CDR3 covers 14 residues. V was cut by 8 bases and J by 2 bases, with 12 bases left in between. The CDR3 DNA reads as TGTGCCATCCAACAGGGATCAAACACCGGGGAGCTGTTTTTT. Its translation: CAIQQGSNTGELFF.

This clonotype came up once. The rearrangement joins TRBV19 to TRBJ1-2; D is ambiguous. The germline V and J ends were trimmed by 3 bases and 4 bases, with 15 bases remaining between them. CDR1 and CDR2 from the germline V gene are LNHDA and SQIVND (reference sequence). This CDR3 is built from 15 residues. The CDR3 DNA reads TGTGCCAGTAGTATTCTTCCCAGTACACCCTATGGCTACACCTTC. As protein: CASSILPSTPYGYTF.

The sample holds many counts of this clonotype. The chain couples TRBV20-1 to TRBJ1-2, with D unresolved. The CDR3 extends over 14 amino acids. Trimming pared 0 bases from V and 4 bases from J, leaving 12 bases between. Germline CDR1 reads DFQATT; CDR2 reads SNEGSKA (reference sequence). The CDR3 loop is CSARDSSRPYGYTF. The DNA of the CDR3 is TGCAGTGCTAGAGATAGTTCGAGGCCCTATGGCTACACCTTC.

V gene TRBV10-3 combines with J gene TRBJ1-1, with D tentatively TRBD1 (5 bases). Deletions cut 0 bases from V and 3 bases from J, with 20 bases between. The CDR3 sequence is 18 residues long. Germline CDR1 reads ENHRY; CDR2 reads SYGVKD. CDR3 DNA: TGTGCCATCAGTGAGTCTACTCTCCTAGGAACAGGTCACACTGAAGCTTTCTTT. It yields the protein CAISESTLLGTGHTEAFF.

The chain carries TRBV25-1 and TRBJ1-4; a weak D match, TRBD1 (6 bases). CDR1 and CDR2 (germline): MGHDK, SYGVNS. The ends were cut back, 2 bases at V and 7 bases at J, with 14 bases in the middle. The CDR3 has 15 amino acids. CDR3 bases: TGTGCCAGCAGTGAAGGGTGGGGGCGCGGTGAAAAACTGTTTTTT. Its translation is CASSEGWGRGEKLFF.

In regard to this clonotype: A much larger clone lies a single base off, so this may be a read error. The chain recombines TRBV2 with TRBJ1-1; no firm D call. In germline, CDR1 is SNHLY, CDR2 FYNNEI. This CDR3 is 14 amino acids long. V lost 6 bases to trimming and J lost 1 base, with 12 bases between them. CDR3 sequence: CASRLQAANTEAFF. Written as DNA, the CDR3 is TGTGCCAGCAGGTTGCAGGCCGCGAACACTGAAGCTTTCTTT.